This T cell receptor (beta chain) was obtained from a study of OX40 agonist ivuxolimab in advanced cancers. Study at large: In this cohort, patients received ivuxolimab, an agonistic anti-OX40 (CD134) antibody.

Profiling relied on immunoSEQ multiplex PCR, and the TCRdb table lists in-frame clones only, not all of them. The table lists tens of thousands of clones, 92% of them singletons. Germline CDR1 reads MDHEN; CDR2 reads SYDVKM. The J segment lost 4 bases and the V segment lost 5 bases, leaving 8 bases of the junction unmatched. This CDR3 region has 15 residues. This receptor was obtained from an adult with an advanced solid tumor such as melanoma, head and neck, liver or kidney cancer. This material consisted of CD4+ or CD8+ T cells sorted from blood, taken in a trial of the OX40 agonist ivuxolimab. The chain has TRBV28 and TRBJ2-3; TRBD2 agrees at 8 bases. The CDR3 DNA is TGTGCCAGCAGTGCCAGCGGGAGTGGGCCAGATACGCAGTATTTT. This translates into CASSASGSGPDTQYF. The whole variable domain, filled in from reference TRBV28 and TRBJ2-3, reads DVKVTQSSRYLVKRTGEKVFLECVQDMDHENMFWYRQDPGLGLRLIYFSYDVKMKEKGDIPEGYSVSREKKERFSLILESASTNQTSMYLCASSASGSGPDTQYFGPGTRLTVL.